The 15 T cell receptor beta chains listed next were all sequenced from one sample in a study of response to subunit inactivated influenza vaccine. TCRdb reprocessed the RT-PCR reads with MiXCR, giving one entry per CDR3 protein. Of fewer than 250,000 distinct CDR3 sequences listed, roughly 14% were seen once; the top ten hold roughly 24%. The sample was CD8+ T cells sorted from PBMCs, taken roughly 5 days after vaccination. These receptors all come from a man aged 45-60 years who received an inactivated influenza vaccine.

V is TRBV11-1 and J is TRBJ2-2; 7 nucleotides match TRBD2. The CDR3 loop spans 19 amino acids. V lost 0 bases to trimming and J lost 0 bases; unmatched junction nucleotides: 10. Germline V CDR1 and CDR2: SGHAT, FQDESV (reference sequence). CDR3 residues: CASSLALKARGTNTGELFF. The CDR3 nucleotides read TGTGCCAGCAGCTTAGCGCTAAAGGCGCGGGGGACGAACACCGGGGAGCTGTTTTTT.

The CDR3 here is CASKDLGLNYEQYF. For the CDR3, the DNA is TGTGCCAGCAAAGACCTGGGACTCAACTACGAGCAGTACTTC. The chain employs TRBV28 and TRBJ2-7, with D possibly matching TRBD2 (6 bases). V was pared by 7 bases and J by 3 bases, with 16 bases between. The CDR3 runs to 14 residues. Germline CDR1 MDHEN, CDR2 SYDVKM.

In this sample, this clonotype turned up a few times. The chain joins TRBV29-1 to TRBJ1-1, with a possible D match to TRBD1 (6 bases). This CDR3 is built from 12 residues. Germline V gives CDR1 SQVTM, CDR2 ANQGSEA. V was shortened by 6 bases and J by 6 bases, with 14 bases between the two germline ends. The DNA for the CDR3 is TGCAGCGTCCTCACAGGGTTTTCTGAAGCTTTCTTT. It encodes CSVLTGFSEAFF.

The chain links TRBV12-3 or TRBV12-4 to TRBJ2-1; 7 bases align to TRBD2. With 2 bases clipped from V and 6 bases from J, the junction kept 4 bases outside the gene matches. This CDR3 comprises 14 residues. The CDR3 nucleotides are TGTGCCAGCAGTTTACCACCTAGCGGCAATGAGCAGTTCTTC. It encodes CASSLPPSGNEQFF.

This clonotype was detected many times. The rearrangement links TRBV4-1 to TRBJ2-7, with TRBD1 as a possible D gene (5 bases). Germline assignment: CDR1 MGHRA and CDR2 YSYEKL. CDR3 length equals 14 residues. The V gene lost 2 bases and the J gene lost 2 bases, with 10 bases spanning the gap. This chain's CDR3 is CASSQLGQAYEQYF. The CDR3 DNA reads TGCGCCAGCAGCCAATTAGGACAAGCCTACGAGCAGTACTTC.

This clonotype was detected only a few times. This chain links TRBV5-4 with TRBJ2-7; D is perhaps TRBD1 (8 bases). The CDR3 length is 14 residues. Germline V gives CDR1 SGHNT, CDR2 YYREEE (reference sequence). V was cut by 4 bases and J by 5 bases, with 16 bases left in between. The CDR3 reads CASSRTGGGNEQYF. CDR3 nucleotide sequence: TGTGCCAGCAGCCGTACAGGGGGAGGGAACGAGCAGTACTTC.

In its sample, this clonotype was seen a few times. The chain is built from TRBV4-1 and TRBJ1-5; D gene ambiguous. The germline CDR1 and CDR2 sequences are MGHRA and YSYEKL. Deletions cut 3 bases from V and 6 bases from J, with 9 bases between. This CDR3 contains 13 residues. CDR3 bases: TGCGCCAGCAGCCAGGTAACCGGTCAGCCCCAGCATTTT. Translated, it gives CASSQVTGQPQHF.

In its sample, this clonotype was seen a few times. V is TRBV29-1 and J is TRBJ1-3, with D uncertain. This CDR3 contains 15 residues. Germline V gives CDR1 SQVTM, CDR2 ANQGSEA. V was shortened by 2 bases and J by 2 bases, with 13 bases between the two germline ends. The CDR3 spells CSVEISLLTGNTIYF. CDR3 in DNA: TGCAGCGTTGAAATCAGCCTACTGACTGGAAACACCATATATTTT.

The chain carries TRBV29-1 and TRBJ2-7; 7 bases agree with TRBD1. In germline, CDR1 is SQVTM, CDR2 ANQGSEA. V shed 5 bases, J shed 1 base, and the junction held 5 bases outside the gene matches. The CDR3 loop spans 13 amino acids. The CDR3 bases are TGCAGCGTTCAACCGACAGGGTCCTACGAGCAGTACTTC. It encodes CSVQPTGSYEQYF.

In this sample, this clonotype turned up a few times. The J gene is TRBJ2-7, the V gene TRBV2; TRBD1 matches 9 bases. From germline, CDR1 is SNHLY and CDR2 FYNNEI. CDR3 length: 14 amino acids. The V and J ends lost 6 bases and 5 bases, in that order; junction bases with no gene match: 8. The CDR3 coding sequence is TGTGCCAGCAGCGAGGACAGGGGTAGGGACGAGCAGTACTTC. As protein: CASSEDRGRDEQYF. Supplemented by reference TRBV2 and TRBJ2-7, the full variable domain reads EPEVTQTPSHQVTQMGQEVILRCVPISNHLYFYWYRQILGQKVEFLVSFYNNEISEKSEIFDDQFSVERPDGSNFTLKIRSTKLEDSAMYFCASSEDRGRDEQYFGPGTRLTVT.

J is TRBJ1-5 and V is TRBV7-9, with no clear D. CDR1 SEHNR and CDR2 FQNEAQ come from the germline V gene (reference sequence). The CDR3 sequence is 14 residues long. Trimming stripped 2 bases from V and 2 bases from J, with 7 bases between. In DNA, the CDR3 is TGTGCCAGCAGCTTACCGGGAGGCAATCAGCCCCAGCATTTT. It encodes CASSLPGGNQPQHF. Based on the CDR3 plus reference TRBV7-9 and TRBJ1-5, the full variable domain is DTGVSQNPRHKITKRGQNVTFRCDPISEHNRLYWYRQTLGQGPEFLTYFQNEAQLEKSRLLSDRFSAERPKGSFSTLEIQRTEQGDSAMYLCASSLPGGNQPQHFGDGTRLSIL.

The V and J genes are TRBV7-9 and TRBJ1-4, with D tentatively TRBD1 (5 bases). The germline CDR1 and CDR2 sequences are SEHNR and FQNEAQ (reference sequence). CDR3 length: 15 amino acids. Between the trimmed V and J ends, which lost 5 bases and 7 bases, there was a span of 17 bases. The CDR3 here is CASSKPGGGIEKLFF. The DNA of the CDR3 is TGTGCCAGCAGCAAACCTGGGGGAGGCATTGAAAAACTGTTTTTT.

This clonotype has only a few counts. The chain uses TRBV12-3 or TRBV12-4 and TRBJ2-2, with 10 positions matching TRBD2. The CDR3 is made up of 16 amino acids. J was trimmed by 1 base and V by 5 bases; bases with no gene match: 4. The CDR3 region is CASSPSGGENTGELFF. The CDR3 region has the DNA TGTGCCAGCAGTCCCAGCGGGGGGGAGAACACCGGGGAGCTGTTTTTT.

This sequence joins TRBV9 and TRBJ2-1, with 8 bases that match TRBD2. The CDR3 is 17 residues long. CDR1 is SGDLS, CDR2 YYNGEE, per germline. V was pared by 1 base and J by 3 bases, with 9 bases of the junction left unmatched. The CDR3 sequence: CASSVRRTSGGYNEQFF. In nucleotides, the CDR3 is TGTGCCAGCAGCGTACGCCGAACTAGCGGAGGCTACAATGAGCAGTTCTTC.

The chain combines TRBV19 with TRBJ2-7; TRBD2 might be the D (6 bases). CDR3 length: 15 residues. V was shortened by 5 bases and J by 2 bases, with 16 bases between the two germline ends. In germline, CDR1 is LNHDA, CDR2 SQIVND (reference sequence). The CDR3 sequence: CASSPRGWAPYEQYF. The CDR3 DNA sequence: TGTGCCAGTAGTCCACGGGGGTGGGCTCCCTACGAGCAGTACTTC.